This T cell receptor beta chain originates from a study of T cell responses to AZD1222 COVID-19 vaccine. Findings of the study overall: Repertoire sampling happened only post peak T cell response. Donors skewed white British and female; clonal diversity was possibly underestimated. Seropositive AZD1222 recipients at baseline numbered only 6 or 7. Increases in Spike-specific TCR breadth and depth were seen after two AZD1222 doses.

The method was immunoSEQ multiplex PCR; TCRdb's version includes in-frame clones alone and lacks a portion of them. The sample records 150,000 or so clones, approximately 89% being singletons. On this clone itself: No antigen is known for it.

The CDR3 length is 15 residues. Trimming left V 0 bases short and J 2 bases short, with 8 bases between. Germline V lookup: CDR1 SGHTA, CDR2 FQGNSA. This receptor was obtained from an adult in good health. Source: peripheral blood, taken on day 0 of AZD1222 vaccination. The chain recombines TRBV7-2 with TRBJ1-5; the D gene is possibly TRBD1 (6 bases). In DNA form, the CDR3 reads TGTGCCAGCAGCTTAGCGGGGGGCCGCAATCAGCCCCAGCATTTT. Encoded protein: CASSLAGGRNQPQHF.